Listed below are T cell receptor beta chains from one sample, sequenced in a study of T cells after yellow fever vaccination. From the 5' RACE reads, TCRdb called clonotypes with MiXCR, one entry per CDR3 protein. The profile shows under 50,000 distinct CDR3 sequences, about 6.3% of them singletons. Sample: PBMCs, either bulk or a sorted T-cell subset (CD4+, CD8+, memory, or dextramer-sorted; not recorded which), taken 45 days after the yellow fever booster vaccination. These receptors were obtained from a man aged 25-45 years who received the YFV17D yellow fever vaccine. The CDR3 runs from the conserved cysteine through the conserved F or W. The D gene is left open where the match is weak. Expanded clones are given a class, and other clones once, few, many or no size at all.

clone size	D gene	V gene	J gene	CDR3 DNA	CDR3 protein
few	NA	TRBV11-2	TRBJ2-1	TGTGCCAGCAGCTCCCAGGGGTACTACAATGAGCAGTTCTTC	CASSSQGYYNEQFF
few	NA	TRBV20-1	TRBJ2-7	TGCAGTGCTAGTTACCCTGTAGAGCAGTACTTC	CSASYPVEQYF
medium-sized	TRBD1	TRBV4-3	TRBJ2-3	TGCGCCAGCAGCCAGGACAGGGTATTAGCAGATACGCAGTATTTT	CASSQDRVLADTQYF
many	NA	TRBV12-3/TRBV12-4	TRBJ2-7	TGTGCCAGCAGTTTAGGTTTCCGGGACGAGCAGTACTTC	CASSLGFRDEQYF
NA	TRBD2	TRBV13	TRBJ2-1	TGTGCCAGCAGCAATCGATTCCGGGACTACTCCTACAATGAGCAGTTCTTC	CASSNRFRDYSYNEQFF
many	NA	TRBV7-2	TRBJ2-3	TGTGCCAGCAGACCTCGGGCTAGCGCTGGGGGAGATACGCAGTATTTT	CASRPRASAGGDTQYF
many	NA	TRBV19	TRBJ2-2	TGTGCCAGTAGATATACCGGGGAGCTGTTTTTT	CASRYTGELFF
few	NA	TRBV29-1	TRBJ1-2	TGCAGCGTCGCCCCGGGGGGTTATGGCTACACCTTC	CSVAPGGYGYTF
many	NA	TRBV24-1	TRBJ2-5	TGTGCCACCAGTGACGGGACTTTTGAGACCCAGTACTTC	CATSDGTFETQYF
NA	TRBD1	TRBV20-1	TRBJ2-1	TGCAGTGCTAGAAACCCCCTGGAACCGGGACAGGGGCTAAGACGCTCCTACAATGAGCAGTTCTTC	CSARNPLEPGQGLRRSYNEQFF
few	NA	TRBV30	TRBJ2-7	TGTGCCTGGAGTGTACTCCGGAGCGAGCAGTACTTC	CAWSVLRSEQYF
many	TRBD1	TRBV7-9	TRBJ2-5	TGTGCCAGCAGCATCCTAAGGGACAGGGGTTCAGAGACCCAGTACTTC	CASSILRDRGSETQYF
NA	NA	TRBV20-1	TRBJ1-6	TGCAGTGCTAGAGTCGGGACTCTCCCCGGTTCTTATAATTCACCCCTCCACTTT	CSARVGTLPGSYNSPLHF
NA	NA	TRBV6-1	TRBJ1-6	TGTGCCAGCAGGAAGGACAGATTTAACTCACCCCTCCACTTT	CASRKDRFNSPLHF
many	TRBD1	TRBV11-2	TRBJ2-5	TGTGCCAGCAGCTTAGAAAGATGGCAGGGGGTGACCCAGTACTTC	CASSLERWQGVTQYF
many	NA	TRBV7-2	TRBJ1-1	TGTGCCAGCAGCTTAGCCGGGAGGTTCGACACTGAAGCTTTCTTT	CASSLAGRFDTEAFF
many	TRBD2	TRBV29-1	TRBJ2-1	TGCAGCGTAAATCCGGGACTAGGACGCAATGAGCAGTTCTTC	CSVNPGLGRNEQFF
few	TRBD1	TRBV9	TRBJ1-1	TGTGCCAGCAGCGCCGCCGGGACAGAGAACACTGAAGCTTTCTTT	CASSAAGTENTEAFF
many	TRBD1	TRBV28	TRBJ2-7	TGTGCCGTAGAACAGGGGGCGCCGCTGGGAGTCTCCTACGAGCAGTACTTC	CAVEQGAPLGVSYEQYF
NA	NA	TRBV7-9	TRBJ1-2	TGTGCCAGCAGTTACCAACAGGGACATGGCTACACCTTC	CASSYQQGHGYTF
many	NA	TRBV5-1	TRBJ2-5	TGCGCCAGCAGCTTGGAGGGGAACCAAGAGACCCAGTACTTC	CASSLEGNQETQYF
many	TRBD1	TRBV12-3/TRBV12-4	TRBJ2-3	TGTGCCAGCAGTTGGGGGACAGTCACAGATACGCAGTATTTT	CASSWGTVTDTQYF
few	TRBD2	TRBV5-1	TRBJ2-5	TGCGCCAGCAGCCGTACTGTCCGACTAGCGCTCCAAGAGACCCAGTACTTC	CASSRTVRLALQETQYF
many	NA	TRBV29-1	TRBJ2-2	TGCAGCGTTGAATATCCCCCTCACCACACCGGGGTCCTGGGTGTTGGGGAGCTGTTTTTT	CSVEYPPHHTGVLGVGELFF
many	NA	TRBV6-5	TRBJ2-1	TGTGCCAGCAGTTTGGGGGGCATACGCAATGAGCAGTTCTTC	CASSLGGIRNEQFF
many	TRBD2	TRBV20-1	TRBJ2-5	TGCAGTGCTAGAGATCAGAGAAGCGGGAGGGGACAAGAGACCCAGTACTTC	CSARDQRSGRGQETQYF
many	NA	TRBV5-5	TRBJ1-1	TGTGCCAGCAGCTTGGCAGCAGGGGCGGGGGGAGCTTTCTTT	CASSLAAGAGGAFF
many	TRBD2	TRBV7-7	TRBJ2-2	TGTGCTAGCGGGAGAGGTAACACCGGGGAGCTGTTTTTT	CASGRGNTGELFF
NA	TRBD1	TRBV7-2	TRBJ2-3	TGTGCCAGCAGCCCCCGGGACAGGGTGGCGGATACGCAGTATTTT	CASSPRDRVADTQYF
many	NA	TRBV27	TRBJ2-3	TGTGCCAGCAGTTTAAGTAGCACAGATACGCAGTATTTT	CASSLSSTDTQYF
NA	TRBD2	TRBV18	TRBJ2-1	TGTGCCAGCTCACCCCCAGCGGGAGGGGGTGAGCAGTTCTTC	CASSPPAGGGEQFF
many	NA	TRBV3-1	TRBJ2-5	TGTGCCAGCAGCCAAGATCCTAAACGGATACCGACAGGGCGGGGTGGAGCGACCCAGTACTTC	CASSQDPKRIPTGRGGATQYF
many	TRBD1	TRBV6-5	TRBJ2-7	TGTGCCAGCAGATTCCGGGACAGGGGGCTCTACGAGCAGTACTTC	CASRFRDRGLYEQYF
many	TRBD1	TRBV20-1	TRBJ2-7	TGCAGTGCTAGAGATTTAGGGACAGTCTACGAGCAGTACTTC	CSARDLGTVYEQYF
NA	NA	TRBV20-1	TRBJ2-7	TGCAGTGCGCCAGGGGGAGGAGCCTTAGGCGGCTACGAGCAGTACTTC	CSAPGGGALGGYEQYF
few	TRBD1	TRBV6-2/TRBV6-3	TRBJ2-6	TGTGCCAGCAGTGACAGGGCCGGGGCCAACGTCCTGACTTTC	CASSDRAGANVLTF
many	TRBD2	TRBV18	TRBJ2-7	TGTGCCAGCTCGACCAGGAGCGGGAGAGACTCCTACGAGCAGTACTTC	CASSTRSGRDSYEQYF
NA	NA	TRBV14	TRBJ2-1	TGTGCCAGCACCCCCGGGATCCTCTACAATGAGCAGTTCTTC	CASTPGILYNEQFF
many	NA	TRBV12-3/TRBV12-4	TRBJ2-2	TGTGCCAGCAGGCAAACAGGGTCCGGGGAGCTGTTTTTT	CASRQTGSGELFF
many	NA	TRBV28	TRBJ2-5	TGTGCCAGCAGTCCCTCCGGGGGTGAGACCCAGTACTTC	CASSPSGGETQYF
NA	NA	TRBV5-4	TRBJ2-5	TGTGCCAGCAGCCTTCGGGGGCAAGAGACCCAGTACTTC	CASSLRGQETQYF
NA	NA	TRBV28	TRBJ1-4	TGTGCCAGCAGTCGATCCGGGGGACACGAAAAACTGTTTTTT	CASSRSGGHEKLFF
many	TRBD2	TRBV10-2	TRBJ2-1	TGCGCCAGCAGTGTATCCGTAGCGGGAGGACACAATGAGCAGTTCTTC	CASSVSVAGGHNEQFF
many	NA	TRBV27	TRBJ2-1	TGTGCCAGCAGTAAGACTAGAGATACCTACAATGAGCAGTTCTTC	CASSKTRDTYNEQFF
many	TRBD2	TRBV20-1	TRBJ2-7	TGCAGTGCTAGTAGCCTAGCGGAGGCCTTAGAGCAGTACTTC	CSASSLAEALEQYF
many	TRBD2	TRBV16	TRBJ2-1	TGTGCCAGCAGCCAATATACTAGCGACAAGTACAATGAGCAGTTCTTC	CASSQYTSDKYNEQFF
NA	NA	TRBV7-9	TRBJ2-1	TGTGCCAGCAGCCTGACCTATTACAATGAGCAGTTCTTC	CASSLTYYNEQFF
few	TRBD1	TRBV2	TRBJ2-7	TGTGCCAGCAGGACAGGGGGGACTTTCTACGAGCAGTACTTC	CASRTGGTFYEQYF
many	TRBD2	TRBV20-1	TRBJ2-7	TGCAGTGCTAGAACTAGCGGGAGGGCGTACGAGCAGTACTTC	CSARTSGRAYEQYF